One and the same sample provided the 7 T cell receptor beta chains below, sequenced in a study of blood T cell repertoires in COVID-19. Some clones are missing from TCRdb's copy, which holds only in-frame ones; the method was immunoSEQ multiplex PCR. The sample yields some 130,000 clones, more than 75% seen once. The sample was peripheral blood. These receptors were obtained from a man between 60 and 75 years old who had recovered from COVID-19.

This chain connects TRBV18 to TRBJ1-1; 7 bases are shared with TRBD1. The CDR3 loop spans 15 amino acids. Germline V lookup: CDR1 KGHSH, CDR2 LQKENI. V shed 3 bases, J shed 1 base, and the junction held 5 bases outside the gene matches. The CDR3, as DNA: TGTGCCAGCTCACCTGACAGGGTATCGAACACTGAAGCTTTCTTT. Amino acids: CASSPDRVSNTEAFF. Together with reference TRBV18 and TRBJ1-1, the CDR3 gives the full variable domain: NAGVMQNPRHLVRRRGQEARLRCSPMKGHSHVYWYRQLPEEGLKFMVYLQKENIIDESGMPKERFSAEFPKEGPSILRIQQVVRGDSAAYFCASSPDRVSNTEAFFGQGTRLTVV.

The chain combines TRBV7-2 with TRBJ1-1, with 9 bases lining up with TRBD1. The CDR3 is 13 residues long. Unmatched junction bases numbered 0, after V lost 4 bases and J lost 3 bases. Germline V gene sequence: CDR1 SGHTA, CDR2 FQGNSA. Here the CDR3 DNA reads TGTGCCAGCAGCTGGGACAGGGACACTGAAGCTTTCTTT. Its protein product is CASSWDRDTEAFF.

V usage is TRBV4-3 and J usage is TRBJ2-1; TRBD2 matches at 9 bases. Per germline, CDR1 LGHNA and CDR2 YSLEER. The junction had 2 bases not matched to a gene; V was cut back by 0 bases and J by 2 bases. The CDR3 spans 16 residues. In DNA, the CDR3 is TGCGCCAGCAGCCAAGAGGCGGGAGGGGCCTACAATGAGCAGTTCTTC. Protein product: CASSQEAGGAYNEQFF.

This chain links TRBV18 with TRBJ2-3; 13 bases map to TRBD2. V was clipped by 5 bases and J by 4 bases; unmatched bases: 9. Germline CDR1 and CDR2: KGHSH and LQKENI. The CDR3 is made up of 17 amino acids. DNA for the CDR3: TGTGCCAGCTCATCACGGGTGACTAGCGGGAGGTCAGATACGCAGTATTTT. Its protein is CASSSRVTSGRSDTQYF. Full variable domain (remainder filled in from reference TRBV18 and TRBJ2-3): NAGVMQNPRHLVRRRGQEARLRCSPMKGHSHVYWYRQLPEEGLKFMVYLQKENIIDESGMPKERFSAEFPKEGPSILRIQQVVRGDSAAYFCASSSRVTSGRSDTQYFGPGTRLTVL.

V and J are TRBV11-2 and TRBJ1-1, with D perhaps TRBD1 (5 bases). This CDR3 spans 16 amino acids. Trimming stripped 0 bases from V and 0 bases from J, with 11 bases between. CDR1 is SGHAT, CDR2 FQNNGV, per germline. CDR3 sequence reads: CASSLDRQTMNTEAFF. DNA for the CDR3: TGTGCCAGCAGCTTAGACCGACAGACGATGAACACTGAAGCTTTCTTT.

This clone was counted a single time. The V and J genes are TRBV28 and TRBJ2-2; 7 nucleotides align to TRBD1. From germline, CDR1 is MDHEN and CDR2 SYDVKM. The V segment lost 1 base and the J segment 4 bases; nucleotides outside the gene matches: 9. The CDR3 loop spans 17 amino acids. The CDR3 region is CASSLFPGQTFTGELFF. CDR3 sequence (DNA): TGTGCCAGCAGTTTATTTCCGGGACAGACCTTCACCGGGGAGCTGTTTTTT.

The chain uses TRBV10-3 and TRBJ1-2, with 8 bases lining up with TRBD1. V lost 4 bases, J lost 2 bases, and 21 bases stayed unmatched. The CDR3 spans 20 residues. Germline assignment: CDR1 ENHRY and CDR2 SYGVKD. CDR3 protein: CAISGVGTRTGRGENYGYTF. CDR3 sequence (DNA): TGTGCCATCAGTGGGGTGGGAACCCGGACAGGGAGAGGTGAGAACTATGGCTACACCTTC.